A selection of T cell receptor beta chains follows, all from one sample in a study of Graves' ophthalmopathy and Graves' hyperthyroidism. One entry per CDR3 protein, called by TCRdb with MiXCR from the multiplex PCR reads. The sample has some 350,000 distinct CDR3 sequences, about 18% seen once. Sequences were obtained from peripheral blood. The receptors come from an adult woman with stable Graves' hyperthyroidism. The CDR3 runs from the conserved cysteine through the conserved F or W. A D gene is named only where the DNA matches it firmly. For some rows the clone size is stated as once, few or many, or as a class when expanded; others skip it.

NA	TRBV7-2	TRBJ1-5	few	15	TGTGCCAGCAGCTTATACTACGATAGCAATCAGCCCCAGCATTTT	CASSLYYDSNQPQHF
TRBD2	TRBV13	TRBJ2-4	many	17	TGTGCCAGCAGCCCGGAGAGAGTAGCGGGAGGTGGAAACATTCAGTACTTC	CASSPERVAGGGNIQYF
NA	TRBV18	TRBJ1-1	NA	14	TGTGCCAGCTCACCTGGACCGTCTGGCACTGAAGCTTTCTTT	CASSPGPSGTEAFF
NA	TRBV10-3	TRBJ2-4	many	16	TGTGCCATCAGTGAGTCTGGAGAGGGGTCCAAAAACATTCAGTACTTC	CAISESGEGSKNIQYF
NA	TRBV7-8	TRBJ1-6	many	13	TGTGCCAGCAGCTTATCGCGGTTTTCACCCCTCCACTTT	CASSLSRFSPLHF
NA	TRBV12-3/TRBV12-4	TRBJ2-2	many	13	TGTGCCAGCAGTTCAGCCAGGCACGGGGAGCTGTTTTTT	CASSSARHGELFF
NA	TRBV6-6	TRBJ2-3	many	17	TGTGCCAGCAGCCCTGCGGGACATCCGTCTAGCACAGATACGCAGTATTTT	CASSPAGHPSSTDTQYF
NA	TRBV13	TRBJ1-3	many	13	TGTGCCAGCAGCCCAACATTTGGAAACACCATATATTTT	CASSPTFGNTIYF
TRBD1	TRBV27	TRBJ2-7	many	15	TGTGCCAGCAGCTTAGGGACAGGGGGTTCCTACGAGCAGTACTTC	CASSLGTGGSYEQYF
NA	TRBV20-1	TRBJ2-4	few	18	TGCAGTGCCATCAGCGCCGTGGGGCAGATGTCTACCAAAAACATTCAGTACTTC	CSAISAVGQMSTKNIQYF
NA	TRBV11-2	TRBJ2-6	many	15	TGTGCCAGCAGCCGTACTTACTCTGGGGCCAACGTCCTGACTTTC	CASSRTYSGANVLTF
TRBD2	TRBV12-3/TRBV12-4	TRBJ2-2	many	18	TGTGCCAGCATCCCACGAGGACTAGCGGGAACGAACACCGGGGAGCTGTTTTTT	CASIPRGLAGTNTGELFF
TRBD2	TRBV20-1	TRBJ2-5	few	14	TGCAGTGCTACCTGGACTAGTCTGAGCGAGACCCAGTACTTC	CSATWTSLSETQYF
TRBD2	TRBV7-9	TRBJ2-4	few	16	TGTGCCAGCAGCACGACTAGCGGGAGGTCCAAAAACATTCAGTACTTC	CASSTTSGRSKNIQYF
TRBD1	TRBV20-1	TRBJ2-2	many	12	TGCAGTGCTAGTAGGGGGCCCGGGGAGCTGTTTTTT	CSASRGPGELFF
TRBD2	TRBV12-3/TRBV12-4	TRBJ2-5	NA	16	TGTGCCAGCAGTAAAACTAGCGGGAGGGGCGGGTCGTCCCAGTACTTC	CASSKTSGRGGSSQYF
TRBD2	TRBV6-1	TRBJ2-3	many	17	TGTGCCAGCAGTGAGGGGACTAGCGGGAGGAGGACAGATACGCAGTATTTT	CASSEGTSGRRTDTQYF
NA	TRBV2	TRBJ1-5	many	17	TGTGCCAGCAGTCCGCGATTGGCGGCAGGACTCAATCAGCCCCAGCATTTT	CASSPRLAAGLNQPQHF
NA	TRBV28	TRBJ1-5	many	18	TGTGCCAGCAGTTTAGGGGCGAGGAGGGACGGCGCGATTCAGCCCCAGCATTTT	CASSLGARRDGAIQPQHF
NA	TRBV18	TRBJ1-5	NA	16	TGTGCCAGCTCGGAAACGTCGTCCCCGGCCTCGCAGCCCCAGCATTTT	CASSETSSPASQPQHF
NA	TRBV6-1	TRBJ1-2	many	15	TGTGCCAGCAGTGGGGAGAGGGGTATCGGCTATGGCTACACCTTC	CASSGERGIGYGYTF
NA	TRBV12-3/TRBV12-4	TRBJ2-6	many	18	TGTGCCAGCAGTCATGGACGTTCGAGGGGCTCCGGGGCCAACGTCCTGACTTTC	CASSHGRSRGSGANVLTF
NA	TRBV30	TRBJ1-1	many	13	TGTGCCCAAAGGGGGGGGGTTGACACTGAAGCTTTCTTT	CAQRGGVDTEAFF
NA	TRBV6-5	TRBJ2-2	many	13	TGTGCCAGCAGTTACTCGAACACCGGGGAGCTGTTTTTT	CASSYSNTGELFF
NA	TRBV7-2	TRBJ2-5	many	14	TGTGCCAGCAGCTCATCTAGGTACCAAGAGACCCAGTACTTC	CASSSSRYQETQYF
NA	TRBV15	TRBJ2-7	many	13	TGTGCCACCAGCAGGAGGCAGAACTACGAGCAGTACTTC	CATSRRQNYEQYF
NA	TRBV28	TRBJ1-5	many	15	TGTGCCAGCAGTTTCTCTACAGGGTTCAATCAGCCCCAGCATTTT	CASSFSTGFNQPQHF
NA	TRBV7-9	TRBJ2-7	many	13	TGTGCCAGCAGCCCTCCTCCGTTCTACGAGCAGTACTTC	CASSPPPFYEQYF